The source of this T cell receptor (beta chain) is a study of cytotoxic CD8 clonotypes in ibrutinib-treated CLL. Study-level background: Partial response occurred in 24 patients and complete response in 2; at median approximately 71 months, approximately 14 remained remitted and some 12 progressed. Study observations and caveats: Starting clonality was above that of age-matched healthy donors and tracked circulating CD8+ T-cell counts.

As for this clone: Its cognate antigen is unknown.

CDR1 and CDR2 (germline): MNHEY, SVGAGI. V gave up 0 bases and J gave up 0 bases, with 8 bases separating them. The CDR3 totals 15 residues. The data were produced by immunoSEQ multiplex PCR, yet TCRdb's version contains in-frame clones alone and is incomplete. In the table there are 200,000 to 250,000 clones, 79% of which are singletons. The sample here was PBMCs, taken after 12 months of ibrutinib treatment. This chain uses TRBV6-5 with TRBJ1-1, with D uncertain. This sequence was found in a human donor with chronic lymphocytic leukemia. The chain's CDR3 is CASSYSTVMNTEAFF. The CDR3 bases are TGTGCCAGCAGTTACTCGACGGTGATGAACACTGAAGCTTTCTTT.